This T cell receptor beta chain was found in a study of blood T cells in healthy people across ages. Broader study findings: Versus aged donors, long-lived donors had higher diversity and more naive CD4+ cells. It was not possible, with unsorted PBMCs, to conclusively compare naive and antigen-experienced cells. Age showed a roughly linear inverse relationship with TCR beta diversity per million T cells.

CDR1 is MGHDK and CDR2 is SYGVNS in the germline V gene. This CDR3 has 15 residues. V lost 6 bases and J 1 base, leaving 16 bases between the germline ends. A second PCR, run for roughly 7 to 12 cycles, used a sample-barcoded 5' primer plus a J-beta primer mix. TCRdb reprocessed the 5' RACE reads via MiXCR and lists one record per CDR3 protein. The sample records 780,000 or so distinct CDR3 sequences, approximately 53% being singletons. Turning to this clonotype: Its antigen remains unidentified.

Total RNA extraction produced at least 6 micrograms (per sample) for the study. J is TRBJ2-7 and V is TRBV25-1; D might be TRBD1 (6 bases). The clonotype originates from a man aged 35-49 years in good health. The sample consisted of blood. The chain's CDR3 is CASSSPGERSYEQYF. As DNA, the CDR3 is TGTGCCAGCAGCTCCCCAGGGGAAAGGTCCTACGAGCAGTACTTC.